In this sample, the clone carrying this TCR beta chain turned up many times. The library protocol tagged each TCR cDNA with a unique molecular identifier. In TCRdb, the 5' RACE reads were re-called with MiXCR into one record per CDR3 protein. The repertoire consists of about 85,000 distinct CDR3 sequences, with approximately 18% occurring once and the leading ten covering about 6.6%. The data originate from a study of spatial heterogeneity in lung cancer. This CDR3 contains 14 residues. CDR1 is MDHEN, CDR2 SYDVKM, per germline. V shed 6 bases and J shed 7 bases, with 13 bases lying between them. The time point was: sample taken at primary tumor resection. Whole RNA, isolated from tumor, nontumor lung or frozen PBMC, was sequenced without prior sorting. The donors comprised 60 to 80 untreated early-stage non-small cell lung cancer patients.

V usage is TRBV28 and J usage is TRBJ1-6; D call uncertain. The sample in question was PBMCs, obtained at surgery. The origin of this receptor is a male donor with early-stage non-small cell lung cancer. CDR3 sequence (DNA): TGTGCCAGCAGCCTGGAAGTTCCAAATTCACCCCTCCACTTT. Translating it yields CASSLEVPNSPLHF.